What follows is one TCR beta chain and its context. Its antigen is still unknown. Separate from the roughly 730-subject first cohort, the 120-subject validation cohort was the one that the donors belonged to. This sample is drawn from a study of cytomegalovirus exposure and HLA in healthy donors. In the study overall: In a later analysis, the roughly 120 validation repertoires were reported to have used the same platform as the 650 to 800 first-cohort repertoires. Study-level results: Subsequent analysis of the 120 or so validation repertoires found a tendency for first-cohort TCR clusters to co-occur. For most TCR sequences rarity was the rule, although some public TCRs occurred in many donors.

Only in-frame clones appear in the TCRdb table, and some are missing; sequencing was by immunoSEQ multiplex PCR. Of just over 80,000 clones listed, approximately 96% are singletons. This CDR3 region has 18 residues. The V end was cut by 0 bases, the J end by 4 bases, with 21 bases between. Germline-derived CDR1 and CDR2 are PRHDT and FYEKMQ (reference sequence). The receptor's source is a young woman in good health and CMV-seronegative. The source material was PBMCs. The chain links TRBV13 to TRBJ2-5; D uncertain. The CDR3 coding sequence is TGTGCCAGCAGCTTAGGCCTTCCGGTGACGAGCGACTCAGAGACCCAGTACTTC. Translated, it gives CASSLGLPVTSDSETQYF.